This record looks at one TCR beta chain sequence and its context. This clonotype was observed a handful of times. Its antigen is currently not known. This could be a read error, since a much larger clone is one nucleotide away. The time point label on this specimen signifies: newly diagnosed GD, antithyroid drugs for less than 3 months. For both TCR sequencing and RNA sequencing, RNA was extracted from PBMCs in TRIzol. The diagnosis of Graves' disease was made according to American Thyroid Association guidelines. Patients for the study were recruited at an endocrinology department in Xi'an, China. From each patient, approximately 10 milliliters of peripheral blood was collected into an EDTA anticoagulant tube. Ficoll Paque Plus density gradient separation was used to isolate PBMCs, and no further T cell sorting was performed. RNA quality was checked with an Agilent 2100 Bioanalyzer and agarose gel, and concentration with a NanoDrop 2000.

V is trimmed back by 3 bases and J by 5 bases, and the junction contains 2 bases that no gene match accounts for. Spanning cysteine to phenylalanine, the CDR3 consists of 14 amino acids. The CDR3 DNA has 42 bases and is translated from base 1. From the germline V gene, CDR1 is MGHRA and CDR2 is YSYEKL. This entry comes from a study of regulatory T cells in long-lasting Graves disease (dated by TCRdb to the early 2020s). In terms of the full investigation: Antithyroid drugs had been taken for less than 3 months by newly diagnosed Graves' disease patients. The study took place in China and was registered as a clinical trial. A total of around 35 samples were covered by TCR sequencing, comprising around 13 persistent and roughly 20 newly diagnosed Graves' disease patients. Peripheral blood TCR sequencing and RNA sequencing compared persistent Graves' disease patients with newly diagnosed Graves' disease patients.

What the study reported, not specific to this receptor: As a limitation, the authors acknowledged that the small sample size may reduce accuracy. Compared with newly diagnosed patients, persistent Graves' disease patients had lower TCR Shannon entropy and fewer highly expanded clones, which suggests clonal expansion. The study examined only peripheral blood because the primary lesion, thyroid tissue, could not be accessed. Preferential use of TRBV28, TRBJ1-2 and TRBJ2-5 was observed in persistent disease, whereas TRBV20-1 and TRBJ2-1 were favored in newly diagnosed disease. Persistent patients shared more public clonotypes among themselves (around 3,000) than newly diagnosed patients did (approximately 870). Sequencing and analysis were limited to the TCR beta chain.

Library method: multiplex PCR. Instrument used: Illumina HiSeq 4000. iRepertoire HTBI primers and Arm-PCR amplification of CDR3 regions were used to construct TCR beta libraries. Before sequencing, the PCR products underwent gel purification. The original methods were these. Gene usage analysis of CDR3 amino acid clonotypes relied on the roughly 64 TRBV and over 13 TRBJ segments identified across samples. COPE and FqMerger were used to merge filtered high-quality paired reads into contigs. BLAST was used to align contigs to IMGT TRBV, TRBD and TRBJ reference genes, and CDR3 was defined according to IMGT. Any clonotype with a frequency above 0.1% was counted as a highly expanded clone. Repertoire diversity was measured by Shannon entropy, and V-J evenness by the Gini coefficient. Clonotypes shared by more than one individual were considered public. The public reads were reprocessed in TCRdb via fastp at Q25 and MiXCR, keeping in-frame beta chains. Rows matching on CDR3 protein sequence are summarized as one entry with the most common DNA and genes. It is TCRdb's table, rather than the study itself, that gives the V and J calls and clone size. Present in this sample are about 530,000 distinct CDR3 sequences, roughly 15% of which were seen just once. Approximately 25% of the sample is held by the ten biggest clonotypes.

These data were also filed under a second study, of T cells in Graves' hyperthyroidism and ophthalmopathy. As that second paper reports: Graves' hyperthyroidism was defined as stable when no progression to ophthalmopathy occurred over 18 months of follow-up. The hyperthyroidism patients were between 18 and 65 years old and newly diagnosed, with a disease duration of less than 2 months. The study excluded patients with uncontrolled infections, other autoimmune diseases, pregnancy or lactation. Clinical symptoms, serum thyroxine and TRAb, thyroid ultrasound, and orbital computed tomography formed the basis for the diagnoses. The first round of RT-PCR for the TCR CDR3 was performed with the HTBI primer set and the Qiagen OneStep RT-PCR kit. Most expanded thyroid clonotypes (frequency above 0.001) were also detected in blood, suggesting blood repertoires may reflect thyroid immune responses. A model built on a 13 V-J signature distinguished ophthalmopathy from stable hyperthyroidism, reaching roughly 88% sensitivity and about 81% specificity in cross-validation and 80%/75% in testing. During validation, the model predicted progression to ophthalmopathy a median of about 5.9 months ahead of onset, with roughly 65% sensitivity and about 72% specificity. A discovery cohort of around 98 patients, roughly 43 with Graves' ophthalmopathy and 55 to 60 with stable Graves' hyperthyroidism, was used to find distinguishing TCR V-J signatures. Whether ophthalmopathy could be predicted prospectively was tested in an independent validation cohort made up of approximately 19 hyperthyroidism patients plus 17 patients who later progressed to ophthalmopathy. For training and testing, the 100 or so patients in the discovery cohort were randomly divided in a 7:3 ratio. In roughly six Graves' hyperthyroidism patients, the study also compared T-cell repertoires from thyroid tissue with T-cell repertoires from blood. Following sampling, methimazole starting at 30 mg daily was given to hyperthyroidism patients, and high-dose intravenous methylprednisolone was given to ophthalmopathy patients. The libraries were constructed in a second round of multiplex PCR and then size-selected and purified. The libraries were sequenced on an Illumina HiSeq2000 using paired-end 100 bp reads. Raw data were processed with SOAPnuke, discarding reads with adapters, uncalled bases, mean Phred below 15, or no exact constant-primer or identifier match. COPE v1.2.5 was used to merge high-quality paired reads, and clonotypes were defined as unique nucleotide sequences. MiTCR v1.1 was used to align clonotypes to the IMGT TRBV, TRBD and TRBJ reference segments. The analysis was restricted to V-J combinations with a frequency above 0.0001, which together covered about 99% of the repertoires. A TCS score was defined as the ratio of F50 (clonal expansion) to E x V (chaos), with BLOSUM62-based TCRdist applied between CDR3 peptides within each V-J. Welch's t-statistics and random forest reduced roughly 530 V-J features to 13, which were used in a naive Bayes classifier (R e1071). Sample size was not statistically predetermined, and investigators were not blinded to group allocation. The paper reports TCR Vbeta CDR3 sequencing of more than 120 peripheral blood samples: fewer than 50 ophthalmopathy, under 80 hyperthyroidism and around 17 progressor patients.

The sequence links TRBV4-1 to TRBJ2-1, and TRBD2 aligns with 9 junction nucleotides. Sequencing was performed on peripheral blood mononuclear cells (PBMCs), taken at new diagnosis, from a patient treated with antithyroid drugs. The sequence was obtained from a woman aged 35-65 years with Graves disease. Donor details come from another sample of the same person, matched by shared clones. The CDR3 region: CASSQGLADNEQFF. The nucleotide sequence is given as TGCGCCAGCAGCCAGGGACTAGCTGACAATGAGCAGTTCTTC.